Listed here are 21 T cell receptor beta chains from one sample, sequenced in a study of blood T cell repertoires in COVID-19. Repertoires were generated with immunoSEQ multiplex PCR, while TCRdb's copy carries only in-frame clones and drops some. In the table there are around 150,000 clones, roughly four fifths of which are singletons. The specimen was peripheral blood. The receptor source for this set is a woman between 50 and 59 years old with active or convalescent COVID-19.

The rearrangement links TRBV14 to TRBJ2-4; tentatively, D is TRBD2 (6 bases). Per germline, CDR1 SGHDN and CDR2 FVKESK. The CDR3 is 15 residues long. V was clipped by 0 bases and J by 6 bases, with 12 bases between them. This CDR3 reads CASSQDRARGNIQYF. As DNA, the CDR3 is TGTGCCAGCAGCCAAGACAGGGCGCGGGGAAACATTCAGTACTTC.

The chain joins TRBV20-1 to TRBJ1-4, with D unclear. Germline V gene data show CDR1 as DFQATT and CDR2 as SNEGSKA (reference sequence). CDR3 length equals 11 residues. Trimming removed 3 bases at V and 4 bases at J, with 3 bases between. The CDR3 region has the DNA TGCAGTGCTAGTCTTAATGAAAAACTGTTTTTT. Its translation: CSASLNEKLFF.

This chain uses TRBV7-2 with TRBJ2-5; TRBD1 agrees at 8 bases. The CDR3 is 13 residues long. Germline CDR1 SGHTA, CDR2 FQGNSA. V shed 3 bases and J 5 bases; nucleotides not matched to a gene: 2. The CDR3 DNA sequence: TGTGCCAGCAGCTTGAACAGGGGGGAGACCCAGTACTTC. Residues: CASSLNRGETQYF.

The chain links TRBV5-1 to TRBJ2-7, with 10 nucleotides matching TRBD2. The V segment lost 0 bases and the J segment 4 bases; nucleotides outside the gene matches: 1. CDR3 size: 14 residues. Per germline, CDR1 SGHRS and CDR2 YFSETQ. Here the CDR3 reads CASSLGTSGYEQYF. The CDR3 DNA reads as TGCGCCAGCAGCTTGGGGACTAGCGGATACGAGCAGTACTTC.

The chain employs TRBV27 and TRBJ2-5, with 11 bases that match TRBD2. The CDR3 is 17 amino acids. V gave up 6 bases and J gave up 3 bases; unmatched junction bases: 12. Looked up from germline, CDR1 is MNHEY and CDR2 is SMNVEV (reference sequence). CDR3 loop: CASRGTRLAGFKETQYF. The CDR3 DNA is TGTGCCAGCAGGGGAACCCGACTAGCGGGGTTCAAAGAGACCCAGTACTTC.

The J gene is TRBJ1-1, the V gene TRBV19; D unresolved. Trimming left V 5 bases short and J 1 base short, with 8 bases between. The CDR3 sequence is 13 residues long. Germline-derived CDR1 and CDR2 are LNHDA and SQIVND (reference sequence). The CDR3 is CASSLSGNTEAFF. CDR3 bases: TGTGCCAGTAGTCTCTCAGGGAACACTGAAGCTTTCTTT.

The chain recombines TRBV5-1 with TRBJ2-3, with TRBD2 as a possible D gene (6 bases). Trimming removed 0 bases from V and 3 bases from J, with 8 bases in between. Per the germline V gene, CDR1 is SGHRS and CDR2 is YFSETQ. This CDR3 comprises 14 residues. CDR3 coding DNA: TGCGCCAGCAGCTTGGACGGAGGGACAGATACGCAGTATTTT. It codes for CASSLDGGTDTQYF.

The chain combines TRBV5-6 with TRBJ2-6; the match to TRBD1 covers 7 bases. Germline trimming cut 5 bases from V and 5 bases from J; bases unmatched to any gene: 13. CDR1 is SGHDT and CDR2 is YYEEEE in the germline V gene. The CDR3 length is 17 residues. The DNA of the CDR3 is TGTGCCAGCAGTAAGCCGGGACAGCTCTCGAGGGCCAACGTCCTGACTTTC. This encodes CASSKPGQLSRANVLTF.

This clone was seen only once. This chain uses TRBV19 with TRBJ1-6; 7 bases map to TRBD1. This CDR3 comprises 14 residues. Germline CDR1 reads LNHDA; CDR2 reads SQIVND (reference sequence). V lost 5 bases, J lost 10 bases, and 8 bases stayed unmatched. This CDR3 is CASSPRTGESPLHF. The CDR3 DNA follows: TGTGCCAGTAGTCCCCGGACAGGAGAATCACCCCTCCACTTT.

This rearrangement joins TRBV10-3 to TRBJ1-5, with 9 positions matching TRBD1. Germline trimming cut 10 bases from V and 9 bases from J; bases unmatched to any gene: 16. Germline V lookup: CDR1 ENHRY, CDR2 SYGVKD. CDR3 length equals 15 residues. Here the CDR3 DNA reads TGTGCCACCCGGACGGGACAGGGCCACAGGTGGCCCCAGCATTTT. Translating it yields CATRTGQGHRWPQHF.

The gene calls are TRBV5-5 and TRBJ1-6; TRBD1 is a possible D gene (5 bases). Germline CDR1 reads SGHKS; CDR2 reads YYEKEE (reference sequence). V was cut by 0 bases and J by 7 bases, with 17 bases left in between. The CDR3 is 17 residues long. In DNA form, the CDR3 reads TGTGCCAGCAGCTTGGTTGGTTATACAGGACGCAATTCACCCCTCCACTTT. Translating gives CASSLVGYTGRNSPLHF. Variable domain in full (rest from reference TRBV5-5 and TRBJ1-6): DAGVTQSPTHLIKTRGQQVTLRCSPISGHKSVSWYQQVLGQGPQFIFQYYEKEERGRGNFPDRFSARQFPNYSSELNVNALLLGDSALYLCASSLVGYTGRNSPLHFGNGTRLTVT.

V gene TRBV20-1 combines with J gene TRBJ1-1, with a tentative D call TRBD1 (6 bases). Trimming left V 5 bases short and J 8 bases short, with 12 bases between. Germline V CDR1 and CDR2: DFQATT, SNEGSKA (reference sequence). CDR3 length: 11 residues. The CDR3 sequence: CSAHDRKEAFF. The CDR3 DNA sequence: TGCAGTGCTCATGACAGGAAGGAAGCTTTCTTT.

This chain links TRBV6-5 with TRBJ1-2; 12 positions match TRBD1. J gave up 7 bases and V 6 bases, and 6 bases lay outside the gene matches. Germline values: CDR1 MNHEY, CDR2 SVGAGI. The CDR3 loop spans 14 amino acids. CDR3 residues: CASRLGTGGFGYTF. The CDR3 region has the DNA TGTGCCAGCAGACTCGGGACAGGGGGCTTTGGCTACACCTTC.

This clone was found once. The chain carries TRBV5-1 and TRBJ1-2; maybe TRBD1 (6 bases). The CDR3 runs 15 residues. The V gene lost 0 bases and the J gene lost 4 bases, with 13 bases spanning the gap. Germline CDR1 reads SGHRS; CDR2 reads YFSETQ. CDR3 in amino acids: CASSLAEGVFYGYTF. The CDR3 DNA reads TGCGCCAGCAGCTTGGCCGAGGGGGTGTTCTATGGCTACACCTTC.

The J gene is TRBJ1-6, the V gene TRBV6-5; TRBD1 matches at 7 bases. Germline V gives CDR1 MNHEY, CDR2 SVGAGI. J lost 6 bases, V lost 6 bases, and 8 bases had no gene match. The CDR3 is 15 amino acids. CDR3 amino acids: CASRNRGALNSPLHF. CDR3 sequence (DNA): TGTGCCAGCAGGAACAGGGGCGCCCTTAATTCACCCCTCCACTTT.

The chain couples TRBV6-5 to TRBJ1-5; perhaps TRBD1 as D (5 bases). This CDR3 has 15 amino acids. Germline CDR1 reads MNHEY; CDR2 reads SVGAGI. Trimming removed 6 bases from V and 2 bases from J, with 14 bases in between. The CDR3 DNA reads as TGTGCCAGCAGCCTCGTGTGGGGGGGCAATCAGCCCCAGCATTTT. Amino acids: CASSLVWGGNQPQHF.

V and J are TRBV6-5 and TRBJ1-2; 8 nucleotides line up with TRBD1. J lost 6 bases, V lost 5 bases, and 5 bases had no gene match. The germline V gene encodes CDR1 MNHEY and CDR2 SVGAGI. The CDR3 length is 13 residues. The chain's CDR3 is CASSRQGHDGYTF. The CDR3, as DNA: TGTGCCAGCAGTCGACAGGGGCACGATGGCTACACCTTC.

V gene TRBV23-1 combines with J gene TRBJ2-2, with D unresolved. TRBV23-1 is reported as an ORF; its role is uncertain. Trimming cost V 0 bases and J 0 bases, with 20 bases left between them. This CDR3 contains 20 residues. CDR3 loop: CASSQSSYLDRKTNTGELFF. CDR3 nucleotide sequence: TGCGCCAGCAGTCAATCGTCATACCTAGACCGAAAGACGAACACCGGGGAGCTGTTTTTT.

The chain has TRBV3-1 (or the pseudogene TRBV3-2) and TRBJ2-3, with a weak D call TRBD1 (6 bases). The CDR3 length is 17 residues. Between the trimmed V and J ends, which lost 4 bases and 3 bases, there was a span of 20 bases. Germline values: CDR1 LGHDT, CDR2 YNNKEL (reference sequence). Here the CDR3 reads CASSPTGQRTKTDTQYF. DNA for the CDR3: TGTGCCAGCAGCCCCACAGGGCAGCGGACCAAAACAGATACGCAGTATTTT.

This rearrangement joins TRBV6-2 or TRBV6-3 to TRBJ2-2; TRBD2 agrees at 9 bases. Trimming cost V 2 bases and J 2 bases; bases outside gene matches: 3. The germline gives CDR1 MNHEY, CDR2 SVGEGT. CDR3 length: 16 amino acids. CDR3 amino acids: CASSYVTSGNTGELFF. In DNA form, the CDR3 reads TGTGCCAGCAGTTACGTGACTAGCGGTAACACCGGGGAGCTGTTTTTT.

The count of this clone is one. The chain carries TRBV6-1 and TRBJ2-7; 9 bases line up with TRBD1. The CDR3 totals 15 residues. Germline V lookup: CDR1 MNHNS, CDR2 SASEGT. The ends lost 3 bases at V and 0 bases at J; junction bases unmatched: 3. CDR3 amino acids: CASSEWDRASYEQYF. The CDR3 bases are TGTGCCAGCAGTGAGTGGGACAGGGCCTCCTACGAGCAGTACTTC.